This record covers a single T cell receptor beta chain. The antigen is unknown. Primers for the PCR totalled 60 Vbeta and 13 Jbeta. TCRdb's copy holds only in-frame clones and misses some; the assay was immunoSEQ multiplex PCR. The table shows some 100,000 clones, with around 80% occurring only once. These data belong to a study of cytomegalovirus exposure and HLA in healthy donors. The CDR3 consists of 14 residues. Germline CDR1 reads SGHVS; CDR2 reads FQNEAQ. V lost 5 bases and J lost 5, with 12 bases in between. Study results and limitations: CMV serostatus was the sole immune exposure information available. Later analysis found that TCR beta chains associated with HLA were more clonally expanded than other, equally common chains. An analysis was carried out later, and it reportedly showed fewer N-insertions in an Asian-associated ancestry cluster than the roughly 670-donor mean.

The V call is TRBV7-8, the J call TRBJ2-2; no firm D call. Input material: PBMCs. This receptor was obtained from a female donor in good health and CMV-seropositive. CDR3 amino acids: CASSRPARTGELFF. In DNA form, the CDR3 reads TGTGCCAGCAGCCGCCCAGCGAGGACCGGGGAGCTGTTTTTT.